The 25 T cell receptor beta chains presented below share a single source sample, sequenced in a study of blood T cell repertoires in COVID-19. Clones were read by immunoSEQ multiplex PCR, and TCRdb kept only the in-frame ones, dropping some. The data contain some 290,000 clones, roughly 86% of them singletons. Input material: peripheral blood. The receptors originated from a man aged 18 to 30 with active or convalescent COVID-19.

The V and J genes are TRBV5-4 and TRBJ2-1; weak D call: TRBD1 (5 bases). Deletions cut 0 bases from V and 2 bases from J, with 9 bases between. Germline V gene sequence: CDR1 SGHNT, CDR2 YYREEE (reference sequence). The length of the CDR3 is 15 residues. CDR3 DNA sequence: TGTGCCAGCAGCTTGGATCCGACAGCCTACAATGAGCAGTTCTTC. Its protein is CASSLDPTAYNEQFF.

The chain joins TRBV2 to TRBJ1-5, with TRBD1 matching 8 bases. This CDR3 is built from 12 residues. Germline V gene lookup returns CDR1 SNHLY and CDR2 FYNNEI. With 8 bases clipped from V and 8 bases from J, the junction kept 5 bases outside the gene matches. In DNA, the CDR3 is TGTGCCAGCGGGACAGGTAGAGAGCCCCAGCATTTT. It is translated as CASGTGREPQHF. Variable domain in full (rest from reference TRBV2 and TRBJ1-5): EPEVTQTPSHQVTQMGQEVILRCVPISNHLYFYWYRQILGQKVEFLVSFYNNEISEKSEIFDDQFSVERPDGSNFTLKIRSTKLEDSAMYFCASGTGREPQHFGDGTRLSIL.

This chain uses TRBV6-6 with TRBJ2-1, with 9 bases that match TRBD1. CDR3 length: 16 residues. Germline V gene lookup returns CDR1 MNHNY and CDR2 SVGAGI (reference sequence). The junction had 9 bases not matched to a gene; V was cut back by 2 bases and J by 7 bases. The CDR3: CASSYVWDRESNEQFF. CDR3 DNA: TGTGCCAGCAGTTACGTCTGGGACAGGGAAAGTAATGAGCAGTTCTTC.

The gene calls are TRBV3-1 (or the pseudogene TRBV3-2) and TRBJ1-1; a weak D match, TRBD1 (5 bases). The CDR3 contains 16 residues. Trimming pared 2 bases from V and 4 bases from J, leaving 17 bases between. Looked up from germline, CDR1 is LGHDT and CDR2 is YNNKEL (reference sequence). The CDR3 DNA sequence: TGTGCCAGCAGCCAACCCTTAGGGGTTGTTAGCACTGAAGCTTTCTTT. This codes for CASSQPLGVVSTEAFF.

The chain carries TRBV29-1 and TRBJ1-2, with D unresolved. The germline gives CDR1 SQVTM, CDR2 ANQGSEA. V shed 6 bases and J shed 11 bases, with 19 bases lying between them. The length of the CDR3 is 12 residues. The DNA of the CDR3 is TGCAGCGTCCGCGACAATATTGGGTTGTACACCTTC. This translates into CSVRDNIGLYTF.

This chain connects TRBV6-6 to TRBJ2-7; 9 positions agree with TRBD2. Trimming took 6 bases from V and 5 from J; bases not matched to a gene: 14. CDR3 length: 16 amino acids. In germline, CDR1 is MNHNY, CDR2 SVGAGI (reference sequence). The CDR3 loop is CASSRVPSGETHEQYF. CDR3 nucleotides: TGTGCCAGCAGCCGAGTCCCTAGCGGGGAGACCCACGAGCAGTACTTC.

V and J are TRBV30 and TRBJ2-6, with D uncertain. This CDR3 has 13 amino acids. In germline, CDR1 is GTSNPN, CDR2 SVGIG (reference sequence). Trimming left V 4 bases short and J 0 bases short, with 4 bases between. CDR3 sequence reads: CAWTVSGANVLTF. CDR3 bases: TGTGCCTGGACAGTCTCTGGGGCCAACGTCCTGACTTTC. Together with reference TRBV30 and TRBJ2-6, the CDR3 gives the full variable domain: SQTIHQWPATLVQPVGSPLSLECTVEGTSNPNLYWYRQAAGRGLQLLFYSVGIGQISSEVPQNLSASRPQDRQFILSSKKLLLSDSGFYLCAWTVSGANVLTFGAGSRLTVL.

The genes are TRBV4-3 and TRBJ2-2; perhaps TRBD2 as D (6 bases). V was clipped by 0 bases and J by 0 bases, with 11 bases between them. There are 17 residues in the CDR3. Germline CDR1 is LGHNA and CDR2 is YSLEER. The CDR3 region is CASSQDGGYANTGELFF. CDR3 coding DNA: TGCGCCAGCAGCCAAGATGGGGGGTACGCGAACACCGGGGAGCTGTTTTTT.

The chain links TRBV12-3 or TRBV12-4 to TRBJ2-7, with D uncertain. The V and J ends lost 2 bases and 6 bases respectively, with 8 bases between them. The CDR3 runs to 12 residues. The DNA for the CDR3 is TGTGCCAGCAGTTTAAGTGGGCTCGAGCAGTACTTC. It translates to CASSLSGLEQYF.

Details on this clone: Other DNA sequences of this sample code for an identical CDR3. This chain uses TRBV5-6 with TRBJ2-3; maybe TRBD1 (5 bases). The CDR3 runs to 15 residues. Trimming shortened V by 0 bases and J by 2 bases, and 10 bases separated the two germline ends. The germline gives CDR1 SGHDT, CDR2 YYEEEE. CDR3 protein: CASSLGAGPTDTQYF. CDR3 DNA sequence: TGTGCCAGCAGCTTGGGTGCAGGGCCCACAGATACGCAGTATTTT.

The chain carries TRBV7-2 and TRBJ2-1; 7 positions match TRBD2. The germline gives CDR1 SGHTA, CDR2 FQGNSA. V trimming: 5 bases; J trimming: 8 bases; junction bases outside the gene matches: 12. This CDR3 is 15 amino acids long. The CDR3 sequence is CASSLRGLAGYEQFF. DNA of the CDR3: TGTGCCAGCAGCCTCCGGGGGTTAGCGGGCTATGAGCAGTTCTTC.

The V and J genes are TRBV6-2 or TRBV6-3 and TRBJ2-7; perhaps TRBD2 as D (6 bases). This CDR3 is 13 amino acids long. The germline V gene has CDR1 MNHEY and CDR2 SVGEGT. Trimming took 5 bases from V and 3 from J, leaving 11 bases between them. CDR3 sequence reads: CASSTLGGYEQYF. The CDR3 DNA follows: TGTGCCAGCAGTACCTTGGGAGGCTACGAGCAGTACTTC.

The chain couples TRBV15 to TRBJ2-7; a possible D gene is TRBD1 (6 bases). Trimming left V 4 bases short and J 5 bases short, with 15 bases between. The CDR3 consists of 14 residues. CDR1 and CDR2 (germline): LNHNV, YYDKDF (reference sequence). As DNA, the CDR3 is TGTGCCACCAGCATAGCCGGGACAAAGAACGAGCAGTACTTC. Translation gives CATSIAGTKNEQYF.

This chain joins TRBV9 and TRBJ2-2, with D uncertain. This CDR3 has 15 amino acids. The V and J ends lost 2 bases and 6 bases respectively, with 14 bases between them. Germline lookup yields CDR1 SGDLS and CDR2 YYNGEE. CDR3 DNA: TGTGCCAGCAGCGTCCCACCCCCAGGTTCCGGGGAGCTGTTTTTT. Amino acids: CASSVPPPGSGELFF.

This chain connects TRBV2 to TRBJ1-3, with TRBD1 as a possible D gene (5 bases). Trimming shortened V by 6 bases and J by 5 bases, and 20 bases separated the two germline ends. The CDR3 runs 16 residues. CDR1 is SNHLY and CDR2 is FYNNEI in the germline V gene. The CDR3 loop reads CASRNPDSPLRNTIYF. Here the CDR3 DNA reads TGTGCCAGCAGGAACCCTGACAGCCCTCTAAGAAACACCATATATTTT.

The CDR3 spells CAWSIGTAYGYTF. Written as DNA, the CDR3 is TGTGCCTGGAGTATCGGGACAGCATACGGCTACACCTTC. This chain connects TRBV30 to TRBJ1-2; 7 nucleotides line up with TRBD1. This CDR3 has 13 amino acids. Germline V CDR1 and CDR2: GTSNPN, SVGIG (reference sequence). V gave up 2 bases and J gave up 8 bases; unmatched junction bases: 8.

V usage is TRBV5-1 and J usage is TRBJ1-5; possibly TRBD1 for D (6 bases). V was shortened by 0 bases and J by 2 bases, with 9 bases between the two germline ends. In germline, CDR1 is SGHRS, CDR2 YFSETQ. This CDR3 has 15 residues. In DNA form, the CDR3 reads TGCGCCAGCAGCTTGGTTTCAGGGGGCAATCAGCCCCAGCATTTT. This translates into CASSLVSGGNQPQHF.

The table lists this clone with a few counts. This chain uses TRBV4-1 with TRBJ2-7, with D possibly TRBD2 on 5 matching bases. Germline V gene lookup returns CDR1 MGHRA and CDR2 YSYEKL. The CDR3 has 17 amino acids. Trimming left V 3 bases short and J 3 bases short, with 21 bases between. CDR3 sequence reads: CASSHKIPGSSVYEQYF. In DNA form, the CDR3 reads TGCGCCAGCAGCCACAAGATCCCGGGGTCGAGTGTCTACGAGCAGTACTTC.

The chain's CDR3 is CSANDRPETQYF. The CDR3 bases are TGCAGCGCGAATGACAGGCCAGAGACCCAGTACTTC. This chain links TRBV29-1 with TRBJ2-5, with a tentative D call TRBD1 (6 bases). Trimming stripped 7 bases from V and 4 bases from J, with 13 bases between. Looked up from germline, CDR1 is SQVTM and CDR2 is ANQGSEA. The CDR3 has 12 amino acids.

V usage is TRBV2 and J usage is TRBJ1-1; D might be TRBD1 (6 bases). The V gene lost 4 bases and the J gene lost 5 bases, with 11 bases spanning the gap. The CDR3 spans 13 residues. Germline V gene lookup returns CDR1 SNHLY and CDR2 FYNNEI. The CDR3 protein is CASSGQGITEAFF. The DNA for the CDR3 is TGTGCCAGCAGTGGGCAGGGGATAACTGAAGCTTTCTTT. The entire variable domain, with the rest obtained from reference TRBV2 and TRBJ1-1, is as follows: EPEVTQTPSHQVTQMGQEVILRCVPISNHLYFYWYRQILGQKVEFLVSFYNNEISEKSEIFDDQFSVERPDGSNFTLKIRSTKLEDSAMYFCASSGQGITEAFFGQGTRLTVV.

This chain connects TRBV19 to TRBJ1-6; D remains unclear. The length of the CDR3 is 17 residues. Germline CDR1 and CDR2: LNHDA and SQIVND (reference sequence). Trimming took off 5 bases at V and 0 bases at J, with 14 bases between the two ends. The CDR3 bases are TGTGCCAGTAGTGGAGATTCTTTGAGCTCCTATAATTCACCCCTCCACTTT. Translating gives CASSGDSLSSYNSPLHF.

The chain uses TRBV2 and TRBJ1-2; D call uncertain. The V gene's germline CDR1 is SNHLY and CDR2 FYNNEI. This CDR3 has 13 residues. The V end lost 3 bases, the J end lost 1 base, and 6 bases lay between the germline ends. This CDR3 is CASSEAVNYGYTF. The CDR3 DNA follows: TGTGCCAGCAGTGAGGCAGTTAACTATGGCTACACCTTC.

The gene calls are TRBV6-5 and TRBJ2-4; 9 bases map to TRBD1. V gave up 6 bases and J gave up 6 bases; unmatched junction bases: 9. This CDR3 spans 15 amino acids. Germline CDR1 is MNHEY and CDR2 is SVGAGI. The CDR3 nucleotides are TGTGCCAGCAGAGATACCGGGACAGGGAGAAACATTCAGTACTTC. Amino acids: CASRDTGTGRNIQYF.

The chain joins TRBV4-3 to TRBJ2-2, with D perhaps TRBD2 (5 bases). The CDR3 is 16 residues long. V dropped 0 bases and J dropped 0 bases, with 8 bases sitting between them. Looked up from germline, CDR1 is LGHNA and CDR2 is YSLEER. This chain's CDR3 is CASSQDASTNTGELFF. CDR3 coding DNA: TGCGCCAGCAGCCAAGATGCTAGCACGAACACCGGGGAGCTGTTTTTT.

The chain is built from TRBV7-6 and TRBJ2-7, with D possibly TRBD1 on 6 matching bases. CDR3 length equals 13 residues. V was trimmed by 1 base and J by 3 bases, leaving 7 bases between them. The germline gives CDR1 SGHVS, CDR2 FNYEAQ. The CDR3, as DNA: TGTGCCAGCAGCTTAGACAGGGTCTACGAGCAGTACTTC. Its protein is CASSLDRVYEQYF.